The present TCR beta chain was sequenced within a study of CD8 T cells in ankylosing spondylitis. Researchers built TCR beta libraries using quantitative 5'-RACE with molecular barcodes. MiXCR was run by TCRdb on the 5' RACE reads, yielding one entry per CDR3 protein. The sample has about 390,000 distinct CDR3 sequences, about 20% seen once. Note on this clonotype: Its matching antigen is unknown.

The study, taken as a whole, reports: For ankylosing spondylitis blood, a TCR beta motif of eight or nine highly homologous variants appeared characteristic. The study looked at matched synovial fluid samples from ankylosing spondylitis patients. Disease-linked clones were reported to be significantly enriched there. Disease-linked clones had a CD8+ phenotype and relatively low frequency in peripheral blood.

The V gene lost 5 bases and the J gene lost 1 base, with 14 bases spanning the gap. Germline CDR1 reads SEHNR; CDR2 reads FQNEAQ (reference sequence). The length of the CDR3 is 15 residues. This receptor was obtained from a male donor with ankylosing spondylitis. The sample comprised blood, either unsorted or a sorted T cell fraction (not recorded which). The chain uses TRBV7-9 and TRBJ2-5; D is perhaps TRBD1 (6 bases). The chain's CDR3 is CASSILQGFQETQYF. In nucleotides, the CDR3 is TGTGCCAGCAGCATATTGCAGGGGTTCCAAGAGACCCAGTACTTC.